These T cell receptor beta chains were read from a single sample in a study of blood T cells in healthy people across ages. Via MiXCR, TCRdb re-called the 5' RACE reads, giving one row per CDR3 protein. The sample comprises a few hundred thousand distinct CDR3 sequences, about 29% of which are singletons, and 3.6% rests with the top ten. This same sample was also part of a study on T cells of mothers and their children.

Sequences were obtained from blood. The receptors here all came from a boy aged 2 to 10 in good health. Each CDR3 is given with its conserved first and last residue. The D gene is left open where the match is weak. A row's size may be missing; if present it is once, few, many or a size class.

J | size | V | D | DNA | CDR3
TRBJ1-5 | few | TRBV2 | NA | TGTGCCAGCAGTAGACAGTTAACGATTAATCAGCCCCAGCATTTT | CASSRQLTINQPQHF
TRBJ2-1 | few | TRBV5-1 | NA | TGCGCCAGCAGCTTCGATGTTGACTCGGCCTACAATGAGCAGTTCTTC | CASSFDVDSAYNEQFF
TRBJ1-4 | few | TRBV7-9 | NA | TGTGCCAGCACGGGAATGAGTGGTGAAAAACTGTTTTTT | CASTGMSGEKLFF
TRBJ2-2 | NA | TRBV3-1 | TRBD1 | TGTGCCAGCAGCCTAACCGGGACAGGGGACGGGGAGCTGTTTTTT | CASSLTGTGDGELFF
TRBJ1-4 | NA | TRBV12-5 | NA | TGTGCTAGTGGTCCGACAGGCGCCCCTAATGAAAAACTGTTTTTT | CASGPTGAPNEKLFF
TRBJ2-1 | NA | TRBV6-1 | NA | TGTGCCACCTCCAGGGTGTACAATGAGCAGTTCTTC | CATSRVYNEQFF
TRBJ1-6 | NA | TRBV6-5 | NA | TGTGCCAGCCGGAGCTCCTATAATTCACCCCTCCACTTT | CASRSSYNSPLHF
TRBJ2-1 | NA | TRBV11-1 | TRBD1 | TGTGCCAGCAGCCACCGGGACAGCGGAGAGACCCAGTGCTTC | CASSHRDSGETQCF
TRBJ2-7 | NA | TRBV10-3 | NA | TGTGCCCTCAGTGGGGCGGGCGAGCAGTACTTC | CALSGAGEQYF
TRBJ1-2 | NA | TRBV9 | NA | TGTGCCAGCAGCGTAGATGAAACCTATGGCTACACCTTC | CASSVDETYGYTF
TRBJ2-2 | NA | TRBV12-3/TRBV12-4 | TRBD2 | TGTGCCAGCAGACAGCGGGAGGTCGGGGAGCTGTTTTTT | CASRQREVGELFF
TRBJ2-5 | NA | TRBV7-9 | NA | TGTGCCAGCCTACCCCCTGGGGAGGCCCAGTACTTC | CASLPPGEAQYF
TRBJ2-1 | NA | TRBV20-1 | NA | TGCAGTGCTAGAGCAACAGGATACAATGAGCAGTTCTTC | CSARATGYNEQFF
TRBJ2-4 | NA | TRBV6-5 | TRBD1 | TGTGCCAGCACCTCGACAGGGGGCGCCGGCAAAAACATTCAGTACTTC | CASTSTGGAGKNIQYF
TRBJ2-2 | few | TRBV14 | NA | TGTGCCAGCAGCCCCCTTCTTACCACCGGGGAGCTGTTTTTT | CASSPLLTTGELFF
TRBJ2-7 | few | TRBV7-2 | TRBD2 | TGTGCCAGCAGTCAACCGCCGACTAGCGACGAGCAGTACTTC | CASSQPPTSDEQYF
TRBJ1-2 | few | TRBV6-5 | NA | TGTGCCAGCAGACCCCCCGCGTCCAACTATGGCTACACCTTC | CASRPPASNYGYTF
TRBJ1-5 | NA | TRBV13 | TRBD1 | TGTGCCAGCAGCTTAGGGACAGGGGGCTCTCAGCCCCAGCATTTT | CASSLGTGGSQPQHF
TRBJ2-7 | few | TRBV6-6 | TRBD1 | TGTGCCAGCAGTTACGAGGGACAGTCCTACGAGCAGTACTTC | CASSYEGQSYEQYF
TRBJ2-5 | NA | TRBV29-1 | TRBD1 | TGCAGCGTTGAGACAGACAGGGGCCAAGAGACCCAGTACTTC | CSVETDRGQETQYF
TRBJ1-1 | many | TRBV27 | NA | TGTGCCAGCAGTTTATGGACTCGGGGTCGTGAAGCTTTCTTT | CASSLWTRGREAFF
TRBJ2-5 | NA | TRBV29-1 | NA | TGCAGCGTTGCCGCCCTGGGGGAGACCCAGTACTTC | CSVAALGETQYF
TRBJ2-1 | few | TRBV20-1 | TRBD1 | TGCAGTGCTAATTTTAGGAACAGGGGAAAGAATGAGCAGTTCTTC | CSANFRNRGKNEQFF
TRBJ2-7 | NA | TRBV14 | TRBD1 | TGTGCCATATACGGGACAGGGCCTAGGGAGCAGTACTTC | CAIYGTGPREQYF
TRBJ2-2 | NA | TRBV7-9 | NA | TGTGCCAGCAGCATGATAAGGGGGACCGGGGAGCTGTTTTTT | CASSMIRGTGELFF
TRBJ2-1 | NA | TRBV7-8 | NA | TGTGCCAGCAGCTTAGCCCCCCGTGGATCCTACAATGAGCAGTTCTTC | CASSLAPRGSYNEQFF
TRBJ2-5 | NA | TRBV11-2 | NA | TGTGCCAGCATGAACCTACGACCTCAAGAGACCCAGTACTTC | CASMNLRPQETQYF
TRBJ1-4 | NA | TRBV28 | TRBD1 | TGTGCCAGCAGTTATGGACAGGGGCTTAATGAAAAACTGTTTTTT | CASSYGQGLNEKLFF
TRBJ2-3 | few | TRBV21-1 | NA | TGTGCCAGCAGCGTTAGGGCCTTGGGACAGGGGGCACCCGATACGCAGTATTTT | CASSVRALGQGAPDTQYF
TRBJ1-6 | NA | TRBV5-1 | NA | TGCGCCAGCAGCTTGGAGGGGCAGACCAATTCACCCCTCCACTTT | CASSLEGQTNSPLHF
TRBJ2-4 | few | TRBV7-2 | NA | TGTGCCAGCAGCTTAGGAAGTGACAGAGATCTAGCCAAAAACATTCAGTACTTC | CASSLGSDRDLAKNIQYF
TRBJ2-1 | few | TRBV4-1 | NA | TGCGCCAGCAGCCAAGTTTTGCGGGGAGGATATGAGCAGTTCTTC | CASSQVLRGGYEQFF
TRBJ2-7 | few | TRBV12-3/TRBV12-4 | TRBD1 | TGTGCCAGCAGTTCGGGACAGGGGGGAATCGACGAGCAGTACTTC | CASSSGQGGIDEQYF
TRBJ2-5 | few | TRBV7-9 | TRBD2 | TGTGCCAGCCAACCATTAGCGGGAGTCTGGGAGACCCAGTACTTC | CASQPLAGVWETQYF
TRBJ2-7 | NA | TRBV4-3 | TRBD2 | TGCGCCAGCAGCGGGCTAGCGGGAGTATATTACGAGCAGTACTTC | CASSGLAGVYYEQYF
TRBJ2-1 | many | TRBV6-6 | NA | TGTGCCAGCAGCTCAACTTATGGCGGGGAATCGTTACAGTTCTTC | CASSSTYGGESLQFF
TRBJ1-1 | NA | TRBV6-4 | NA | TGTGCCAGCCCAGATAGCCGGGACCCCGGTGGGAGTAGGACTGAAGCTTTCTTT | CASPDSRDPGGSRTEAFF